The 13 T cell receptor beta chains given below trace back to one sample, sequenced in a study of patients and donors after allogeneic stem cell transplantation. Via MiXCR, TCRdb re-called the RT-PCR reads, giving one row per CDR3 protein. The sample has about 160,000 distinct CDR3 sequences; roughly 24% are singletons. The sample taken for sequencing was blood, either unsorted or a sorted T cell fraction (not recorded which). These receptors were obtained from a human donor who was either an allogeneic HSCT recipient or a stem cell or donor lymphocyte infusion donor (not recorded which). It is not recorded whose cells these are; they may come from a transplant donor.

V gene TRBV5-8 combines with J gene TRBJ1-5, with a weak D call TRBD1 (5 bases). The V and J ends lost 0 bases and 6 bases respectively, with 13 bases between them. The CDR3 runs 15 residues. Germline CDR1 is SGHTS and CDR2 is YDEGEE. For the CDR3, the DNA is TGTGCCAGCAGCTTGGAGGAGGGGCGCGGTCAGCCCCAGCATTTT. Its translation: CASSLEEGRGQPQHF.

Turning to this clonotype: This may be a read error: a much more frequent sequence differs by one nucleotide. The chain combines TRBV3-1 with TRBJ1-1; perhaps TRBD1 as D (6 bases). V was pared by 7 bases and J by 4 bases, with 22 bases between. Germline V gene data show CDR1 as LGHDT and CDR2 as YNNKEL (reference sequence). The CDR3 covers 16 residues. The CDR3 protein is CASTPSGQPFATEAFF. The CDR3, as DNA: TGTGCCAGCACCCCCTCGGGACAACCTTTTGCCACTGAAGCTTTCTTT.

This clonotype was counted between two and nine times. The chain combines TRBV10-3 with TRBJ1-3, with TRBD1 matching over 9 bases. Germline values: CDR1 ENHRY, CDR2 SYGVKD. The CDR3 is 13 residues long. The trim removed 4 bases at V and 6 bases at J, leaving 1 base unmatched. The CDR3 loop reads CAISGTGENTIYF. CDR3 nucleotide sequence: TGTGCCATCAGTGGGACAGGGGAAAACACCATATATTTT.

The chain joins TRBV20-1 to TRBJ2-1, with 15 nucleotides matching TRBD2. Germline loops: CDR1 DFQATT, CDR2 SNEGSKA (reference sequence). V gave up 6 bases and J gave up 2 bases; unmatched junction bases: 2. The CDR3 consists of 15 residues. Written as DNA, the CDR3 is TGCAGTGCCCGGACTAGCGGGAGGGCCTACAATGAGCAGTTCTTC. Encoded protein: CSARTSGRAYNEQFF.

The CDR3 DNA reads as TGTGCCAGGCCTGACAGGGGGCATCAGCCCCAGCATTTT. It is translated as CARPDRGHQPQHF. V gene TRBV11-3 combines with J gene TRBJ1-5, with 10 positions matching TRBD1. With 9 bases clipped from V and 5 bases from J, the junction kept 4 bases outside the gene matches. CDR3 size: 13 residues. Germline V gene sequence: CDR1 SGHNT, CDR2 YENEEA.

The chain is built from TRBV29-1 and TRBJ2-5, with D maybe TRBD2 (5 bases). The CDR3 covers 14 residues. V lost 7 bases to trimming and J lost 1 base, with 16 bases between them. Germline V CDR1 and CDR2: SQVTM, ANQGSEA. The CDR3 loop reads CSATPTRVQETQYF. CDR3 in DNA: TGCAGCGCGACCCCTACGCGGGTCCAAGAGACCCAGTACTTC. The entire variable domain, with the rest obtained from reference TRBV29-1 and TRBJ2-5, is as follows: SAVISQKPSRDICQRGTSLTIQCQVDSQVTMMFWYRQQPGQSLTLIATANQGSEATYESGFVIDKFPISRPNLTFSTLTVSNMSPEDSSIYLCSATPTRVQETQYFGPGTRLLVL.

The chain combines TRBV5-1 with TRBJ2-3; no definite D call. The germline CDR1 and CDR2 sequences are SGHRS and YFSETQ. The CDR3 is made up of 15 amino acids. Trimming cost V 1 base and J 4 bases, with 13 bases left between them. The CDR3 sequence: CASSLYAGAADTQYF. CDR3 coding DNA: TGCGCCAGCAGCTTGTATGCAGGTGCAGCAGATACGCAGTATTTT.

The chain carries TRBV7-2 and TRBJ1-5, with D tentatively TRBD1 (5 bases). CDR1 is SGHTA, CDR2 FQGNSA, per germline. This CDR3 has 18 amino acids. Trimming stripped 1 base from V and 3 bases from J, with 19 bases between. CDR3 region: CASSLEFSGTLNNQPQHF. The DNA for the CDR3 is TGTGCCAGCAGCTTAGAGTTTTCAGGGACCCTAAACAATCAGCCCCAGCATTTT. Based on the CDR3 plus reference TRBV7-2 and TRBJ1-5, the full variable domain is GAGVSQSPSNKVTEKGKDVELRCDPISGHTALYWYRQSLGQGLEFLIYFQGNSAPDKSGLPSDRFSAERTGGSVSTLTIQRTQQEDSAVYLCASSLEFSGTLNNQPQHFGDGTRLSIL.

CDR3 in DNA: TGTGCCAGCTCACTCGACCGACTACGACAGGGCTACAATGAGCAGTTCTTC. Translated, it gives CASSLDRLRQGYNEQFF. The rearrangement links TRBV18 to TRBJ2-1; 7 bases match TRBD1. The CDR3 loop spans 17 amino acids. After removal of 4 bases from V and 3 bases from J, the junction contained 12 bases not matched to a gene. Looked up from germline, CDR1 is KGHSH and CDR2 is LQKENI.

This clonotype was observed a handful of times. The chain uses TRBV7-9 and TRBJ1-1; TRBD1 is a possible D gene (5 bases). CDR3 length: 13 amino acids. V gave up 5 bases and J gave up 5 bases, with 12 bases separating them. The V gene's germline CDR1 is SEHNR and CDR2 FQNEAQ (reference sequence). CDR3 in amino acids: CASSVGHLTEAFF. The CDR3 DNA reads TGTGCCAGCAGCGTAGGACATCTAACTGAAGCTTTCTTT.

The gene calls are TRBV3-1 and TRBJ1-2; a weak D match, TRBD1 (5 bases). V lost 5 bases, J lost 5 bases, and 9 bases lay in between. The CDR3 is made up of 12 amino acids. Germline V lookup: CDR1 LGHDT, CDR2 YNNKEL (reference sequence). CDR3: CASSGDAYGYTF. CDR3 DNA: TGTGCCAGCAGCGGGGACGCGTATGGCTACACCTTC.

This clonotype was found a few times. V gene TRBV12-3 or TRBV12-4 combines with J gene TRBJ1-1, with 8 bases fitting TRBD1. V lost 5 bases and J lost 3; bases outside the gene matches: 8. The CDR3 length is 15 residues. The CDR3 reads CASSPRPGGDTEAFF. Written as DNA, the CDR3 is TGTGCCAGCAGTCCCCGGCCAGGGGGCGACACTGAAGCTTTCTTT.

This clonotype was seen a handful of times. The V and J genes are TRBV29-1 and TRBJ1-2; D gene ambiguous. Germline V gives CDR1 SQVTM, CDR2 ANQGSEA. V shed 0 bases and J shed 3 bases, with 11 bases lying between them. The CDR3 is 14 residues long. The CDR3 loop reads CSVEDFAADYGYTF. Written as DNA, the CDR3 is TGCAGCGTTGAAGATTTCGCGGCGGACTATGGCTACACCTTC. Filled out from reference TRBV29-1 and TRBJ1-2, the complete variable domain reads SAVISQKPSRDICQRGTSLTIQCQVDSQVTMMFWYRQQPGQSLTLIATANQGSEATYESGFVIDKFPISRPNLTFSTLTVSNMSPEDSSIYLCSVEDFAADYGYTFGSGTRLTVV.